The source of this TCR beta chain is a study of CD8+ T cells in alopecia areata. General study findings and limits: Normal skin contains resident alphabeta T cells, and these are also sequenced in scalp samples. It was less clear whether patients shared TCRs than it was in mice, possibly because of HLA.

Germline assignment: CDR1 SGHDN and CDR2 FVKESK. The CDR3 covers 14 residues. V was pared by 4 bases and J by 2 bases, with 5 bases of the junction left unmatched. This clone occurred a few times. No antigen is known for it. Sequencing relied on a cDNA template that was reverse transcribed from extracted RNA. The table came from immunoSEQ multiplex PCR; TCRdb's copy has only in-frame clones and leaves some out. The data contain under 250,000 clones, more than 55% of them singletons. The sample taken for sequencing was CD8+ T cells sorted from blood. The chain couples TRBV14 to TRBJ2-7, with TRBD2 matching over 7 bases. The receptor was derived from a human donor in good health. The CDR3 loop is CASSLLGGTYEQYF. Written as DNA, the CDR3 is TGTGCCAGCAGCCTCCTGGGAGGGACCTACGAGCAGTACTTC.